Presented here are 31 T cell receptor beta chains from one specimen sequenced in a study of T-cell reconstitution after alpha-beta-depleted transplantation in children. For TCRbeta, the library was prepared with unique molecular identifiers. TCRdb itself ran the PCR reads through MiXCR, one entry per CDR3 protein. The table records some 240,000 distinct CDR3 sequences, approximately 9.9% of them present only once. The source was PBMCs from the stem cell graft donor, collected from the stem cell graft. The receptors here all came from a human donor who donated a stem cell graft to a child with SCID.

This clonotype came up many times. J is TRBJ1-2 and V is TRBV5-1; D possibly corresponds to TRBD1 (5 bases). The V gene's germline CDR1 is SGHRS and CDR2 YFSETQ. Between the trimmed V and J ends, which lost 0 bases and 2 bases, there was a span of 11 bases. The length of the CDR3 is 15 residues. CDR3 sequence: CASSLGLGDNYGYTF. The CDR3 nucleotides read TGCGCCAGCAGCTTGGGGTTGGGGGACAACTATGGCTACACCTTC.

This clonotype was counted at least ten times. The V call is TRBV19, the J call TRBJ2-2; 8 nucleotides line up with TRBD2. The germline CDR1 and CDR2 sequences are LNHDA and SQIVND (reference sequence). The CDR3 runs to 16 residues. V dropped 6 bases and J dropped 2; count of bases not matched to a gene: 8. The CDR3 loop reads CASRFDRGGNTGELFF. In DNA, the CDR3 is TGTGCCAGTAGATTCGATCGGGGGGGAAACACCGGGGAGCTGTTTTTT. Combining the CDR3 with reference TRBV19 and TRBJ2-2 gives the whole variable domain DGGITQSPKYLFRKEGQNVTLSCEQNLNHDAMYWYRQDPGQGLRLIYYSQIVNDFQKGDIAEGYSVSREKKESFPLTVTSAQKNPTAFYLCASRFDRGGNTGELFFGEGSRLTVL.

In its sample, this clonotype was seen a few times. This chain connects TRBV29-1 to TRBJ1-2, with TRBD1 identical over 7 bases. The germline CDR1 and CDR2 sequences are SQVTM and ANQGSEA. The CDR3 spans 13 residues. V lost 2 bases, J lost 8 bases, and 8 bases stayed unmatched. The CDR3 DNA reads TGCAGCGTTGAACGTCAGGGGGTGTCGGGCTACACCTTC. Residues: CSVERQGVSGYTF.

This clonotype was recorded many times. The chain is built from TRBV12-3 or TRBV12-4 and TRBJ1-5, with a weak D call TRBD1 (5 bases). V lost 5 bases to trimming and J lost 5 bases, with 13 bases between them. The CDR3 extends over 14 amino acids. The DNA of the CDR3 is TGTGCCAGCAGTCTCCGGGACGCGTATCAGCCCCAGCATTTT. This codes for CASSLRDAYQPQHF.

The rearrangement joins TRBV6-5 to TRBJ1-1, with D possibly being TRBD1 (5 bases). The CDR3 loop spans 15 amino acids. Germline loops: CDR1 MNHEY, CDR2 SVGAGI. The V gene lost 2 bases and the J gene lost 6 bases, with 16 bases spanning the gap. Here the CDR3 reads CASSYQGRVLAEAFF. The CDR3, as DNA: TGTGCCAGCAGTTACCAGGGACGGGTTTTGGCTGAAGCTTTCTTT.

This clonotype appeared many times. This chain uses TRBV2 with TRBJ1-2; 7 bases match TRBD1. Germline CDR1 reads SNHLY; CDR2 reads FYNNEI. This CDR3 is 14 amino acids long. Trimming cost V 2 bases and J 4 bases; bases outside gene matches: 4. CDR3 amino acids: CASSEPTGSYGYTF. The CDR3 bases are TGTGCCAGCAGTGAACCGACAGGGTCCTATGGCTACACCTTC.

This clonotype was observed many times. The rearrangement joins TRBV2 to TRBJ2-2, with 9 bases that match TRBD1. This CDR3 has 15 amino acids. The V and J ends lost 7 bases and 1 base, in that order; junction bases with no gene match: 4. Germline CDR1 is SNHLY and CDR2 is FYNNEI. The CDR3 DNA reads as TGTGCCAGCACACCGGGACAGGGGAACACCGGGGAGCTGTTTTTT. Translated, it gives CASTPGQGNTGELFF. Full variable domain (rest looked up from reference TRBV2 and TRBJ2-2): EPEVTQTPSHQVTQMGQEVILRCVPISNHLYFYWYRQILGQKVEFLVSFYNNEISEKSEIFDDQFSVERPDGSNFTLKIRSTKLEDSAMYFCASTPGQGNTGELFFGEGSRLTVL.

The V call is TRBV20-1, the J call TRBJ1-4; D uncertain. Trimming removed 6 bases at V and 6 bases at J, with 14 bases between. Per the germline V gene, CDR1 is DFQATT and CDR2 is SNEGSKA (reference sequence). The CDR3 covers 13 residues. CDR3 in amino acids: CSAGSSPYEKLFF. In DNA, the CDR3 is TGCAGTGCCGGTTCTTCCCCTTATGAAAAACTGTTTTTT.

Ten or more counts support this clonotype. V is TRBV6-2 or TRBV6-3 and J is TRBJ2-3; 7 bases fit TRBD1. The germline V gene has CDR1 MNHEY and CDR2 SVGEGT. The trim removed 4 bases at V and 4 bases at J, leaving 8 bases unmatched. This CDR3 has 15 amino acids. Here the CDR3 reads CASSFGNRGADTQYF. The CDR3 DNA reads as TGTGCCAGCAGTTTTGGGAACAGGGGCGCAGATACGCAGTATTTT.

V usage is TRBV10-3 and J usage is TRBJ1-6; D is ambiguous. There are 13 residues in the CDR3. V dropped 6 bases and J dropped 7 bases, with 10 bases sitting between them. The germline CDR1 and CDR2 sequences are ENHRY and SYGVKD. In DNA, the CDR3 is TGTGCCATCAGGGATAGGGAGAATTCACCCCTCCACTTT. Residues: CAIRDRENSPLHF.

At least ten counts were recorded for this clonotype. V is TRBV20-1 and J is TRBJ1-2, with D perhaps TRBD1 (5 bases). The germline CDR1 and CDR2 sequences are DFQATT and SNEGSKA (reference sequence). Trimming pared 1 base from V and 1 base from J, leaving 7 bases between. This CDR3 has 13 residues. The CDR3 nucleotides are TGCAGTGCTAGAGTAGACAGTAACTATGGCTACACCTTC. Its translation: CSARVDSNYGYTF.

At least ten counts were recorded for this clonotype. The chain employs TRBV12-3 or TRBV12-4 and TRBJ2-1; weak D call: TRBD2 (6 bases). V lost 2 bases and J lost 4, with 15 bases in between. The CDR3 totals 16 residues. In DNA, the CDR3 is TGTGCCAGCAGTTTACCGCAGGGAGGTCGTTACAATGAGCAGTTCTTC. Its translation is CASSLPQGGRYNEQFF.

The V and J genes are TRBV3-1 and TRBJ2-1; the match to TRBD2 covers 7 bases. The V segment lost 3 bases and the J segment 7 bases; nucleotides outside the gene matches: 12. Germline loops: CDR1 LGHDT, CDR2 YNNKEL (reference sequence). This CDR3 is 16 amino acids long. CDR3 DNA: TGTGCCAGCAGCCAGAAGTCGGGGGGAAGGGGTAATGAGCAGTTCTTC. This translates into CASSQKSGGRGNEQFF.

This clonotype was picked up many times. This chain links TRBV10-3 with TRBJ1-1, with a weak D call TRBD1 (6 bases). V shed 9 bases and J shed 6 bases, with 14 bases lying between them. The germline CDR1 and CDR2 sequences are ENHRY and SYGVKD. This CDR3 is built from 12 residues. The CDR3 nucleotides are TGTGCCATACAGGACAGTACGCCTGAAGCTTTCTTT. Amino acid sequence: CAIQDSTPEAFF.

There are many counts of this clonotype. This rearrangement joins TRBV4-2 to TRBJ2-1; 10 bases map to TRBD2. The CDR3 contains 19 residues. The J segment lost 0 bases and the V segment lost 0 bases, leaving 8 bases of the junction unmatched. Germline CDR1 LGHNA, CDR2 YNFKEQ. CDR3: CASSQDRGVAGGSYNEQFF. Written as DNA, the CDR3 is TGTGCCAGCAGCCAAGATCGGGGCGTAGCGGGGGGCTCCTACAATGAGCAGTTCTTC.

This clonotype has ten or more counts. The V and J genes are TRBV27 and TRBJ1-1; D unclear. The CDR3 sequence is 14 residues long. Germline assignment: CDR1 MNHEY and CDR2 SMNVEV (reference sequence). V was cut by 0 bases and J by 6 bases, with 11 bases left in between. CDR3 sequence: CASSLSRPQAEAFF. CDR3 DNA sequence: TGTGCCAGCAGTTTATCCAGGCCTCAGGCTGAAGCTTTCTTT.

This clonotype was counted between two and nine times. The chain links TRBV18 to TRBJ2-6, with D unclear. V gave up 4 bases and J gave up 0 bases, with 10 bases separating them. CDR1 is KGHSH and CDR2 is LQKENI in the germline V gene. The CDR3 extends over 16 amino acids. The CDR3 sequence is CASSRVTISGANVLTF. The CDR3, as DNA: TGTGCCAGCTCACGGGTTACCATCTCTGGGGCCAACGTCCTGACTTTC.

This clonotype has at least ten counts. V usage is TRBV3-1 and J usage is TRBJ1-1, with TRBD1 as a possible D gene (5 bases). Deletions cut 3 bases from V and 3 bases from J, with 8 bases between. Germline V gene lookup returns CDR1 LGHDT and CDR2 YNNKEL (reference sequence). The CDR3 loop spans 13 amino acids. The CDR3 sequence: CASSQGTYTEAFF. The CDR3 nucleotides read TGTGCCAGCAGCCAGGGGACCTACACTGAAGCTTTCTTT.

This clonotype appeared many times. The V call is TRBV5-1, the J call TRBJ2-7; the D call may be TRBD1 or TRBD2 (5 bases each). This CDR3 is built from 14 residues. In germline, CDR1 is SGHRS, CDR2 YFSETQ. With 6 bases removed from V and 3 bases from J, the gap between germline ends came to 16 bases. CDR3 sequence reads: CASTRMGRIYEQYF. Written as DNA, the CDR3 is TGCGCCAGCACCAGGATGGGACGGATCTACGAGCAGTACTTC. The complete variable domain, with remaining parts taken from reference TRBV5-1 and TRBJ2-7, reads KAGVTQTPRYLIKTRGQQVTLSCSPISGHRSVSWYQQTPGQGLQFLFEYFSETQRNKGNFPGRFSGRQFSNSRSEMNVSTLELGDSALYLCASTRMGRIYEQYFGPGTRLTVT.

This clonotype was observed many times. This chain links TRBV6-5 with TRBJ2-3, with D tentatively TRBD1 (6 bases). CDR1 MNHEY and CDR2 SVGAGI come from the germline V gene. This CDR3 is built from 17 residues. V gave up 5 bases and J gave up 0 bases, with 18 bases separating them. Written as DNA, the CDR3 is TGTGCCAGCAGTACGACGAAGACAGGCTCAAGCACAGATACGCAGTATTTT. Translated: CASSTTKTGSSTDTQYF.

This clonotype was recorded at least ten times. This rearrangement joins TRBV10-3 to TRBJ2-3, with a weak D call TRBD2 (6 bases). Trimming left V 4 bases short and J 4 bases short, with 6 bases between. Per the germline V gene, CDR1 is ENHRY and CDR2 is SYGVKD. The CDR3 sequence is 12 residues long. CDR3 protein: CAISGGADTQYF. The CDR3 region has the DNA TGTGCCATCAGTGGCGGGGCAGATACGCAGTATTTT.

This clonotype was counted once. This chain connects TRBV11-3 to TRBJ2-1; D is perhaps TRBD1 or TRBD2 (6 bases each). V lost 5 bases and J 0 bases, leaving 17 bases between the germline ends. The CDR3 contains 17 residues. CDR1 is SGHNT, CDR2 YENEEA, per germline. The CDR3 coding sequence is TGTGCCAGCAGCCGACGCGTCCGGGGGCTCTCCTACAATGAGCAGTTCTTC. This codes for CASSRRVRGLSYNEQFF.

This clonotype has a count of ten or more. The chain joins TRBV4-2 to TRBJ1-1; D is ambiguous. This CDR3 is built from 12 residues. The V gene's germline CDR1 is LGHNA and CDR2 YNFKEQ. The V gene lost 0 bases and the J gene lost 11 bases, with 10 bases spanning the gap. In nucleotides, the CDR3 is TGTGCCAGCAGCCAAGATAGCCGGGAGGCTTTCTTT. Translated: CASSQDSREAFF.

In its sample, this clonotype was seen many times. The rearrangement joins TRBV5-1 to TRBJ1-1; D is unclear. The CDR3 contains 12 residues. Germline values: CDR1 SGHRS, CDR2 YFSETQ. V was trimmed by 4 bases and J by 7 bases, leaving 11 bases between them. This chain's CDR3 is CASSHTGGEAFF. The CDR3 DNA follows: TGCGCCAGCAGCCACACGGGAGGTGAAGCTTTCTTT.

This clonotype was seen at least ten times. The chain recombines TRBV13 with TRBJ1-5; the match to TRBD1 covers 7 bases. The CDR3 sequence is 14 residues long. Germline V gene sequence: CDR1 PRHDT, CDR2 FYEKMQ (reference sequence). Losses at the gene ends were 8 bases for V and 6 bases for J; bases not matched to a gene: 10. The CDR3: CASSRQGDGQPQHF. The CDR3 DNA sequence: TGTGCCAGCTCACGACAGGGTGACGGTCAGCCCCAGCATTTT.

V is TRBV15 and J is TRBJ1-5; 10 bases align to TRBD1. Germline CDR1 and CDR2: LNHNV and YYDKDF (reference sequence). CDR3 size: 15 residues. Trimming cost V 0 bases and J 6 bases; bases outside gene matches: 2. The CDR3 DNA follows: TGTGCCACCAGCAGAGAAGACAGGGGGCTTCAGCCCCAGCATTTT. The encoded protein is CATSREDRGLQPQHF.

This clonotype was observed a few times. For the CDR3, the DNA is TGTGCCAGCAGCTTAGGGGTTCACCGGGACGGATATTCACCCCTCCACTTT. It specifies CASSLGVHRDGYSPLHF. The chain joins TRBV7-8 to TRBJ1-6, with D perhaps matching TRBD1 (5 bases). CDR1 and CDR2 (germline): SGHVS, FQNEAQ. The length of the CDR3 is 17 residues. The V gene lost 1 base and the J gene lost 8 bases, with 18 bases spanning the gap. The variable domain in full, completed from reference TRBV7-8 and TRBJ1-6, reads GAGVSQSPRYKVAKRGQDVALRCDPISGHVSLFWYQQALGQGPEFLTYFQNEAQLDKSGLPSDRFFAERPEGSVSTLKIQRTQQEDSAVYLCASSLGVHRDGYSPLHFGNGTRLTVT.

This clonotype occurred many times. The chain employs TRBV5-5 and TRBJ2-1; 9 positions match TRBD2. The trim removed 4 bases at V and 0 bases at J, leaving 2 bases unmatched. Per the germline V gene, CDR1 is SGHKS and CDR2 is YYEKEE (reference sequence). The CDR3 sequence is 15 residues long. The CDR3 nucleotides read TGTGCCAGCAGCCGACTAGCGGACTCCTACAATGAGCAGTTCTTC. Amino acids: CASSRLADSYNEQFF.

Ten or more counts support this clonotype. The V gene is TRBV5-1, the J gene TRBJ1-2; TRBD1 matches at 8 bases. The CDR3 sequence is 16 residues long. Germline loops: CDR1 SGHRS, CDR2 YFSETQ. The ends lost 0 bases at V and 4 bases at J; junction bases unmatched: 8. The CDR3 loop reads CASSLGGTGGSYGYTF. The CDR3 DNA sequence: TGCGCCAGCAGCTTGGGGGGGACAGGAGGAAGCTATGGCTACACCTTC.

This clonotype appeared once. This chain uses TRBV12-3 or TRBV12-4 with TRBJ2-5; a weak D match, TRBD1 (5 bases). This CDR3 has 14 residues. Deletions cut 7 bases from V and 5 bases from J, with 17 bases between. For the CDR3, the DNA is TGTGCCAGCAACAGGATCCCCTTTCGGGAGACCCAGTACTTC. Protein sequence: CASNRIPFRETQYF.

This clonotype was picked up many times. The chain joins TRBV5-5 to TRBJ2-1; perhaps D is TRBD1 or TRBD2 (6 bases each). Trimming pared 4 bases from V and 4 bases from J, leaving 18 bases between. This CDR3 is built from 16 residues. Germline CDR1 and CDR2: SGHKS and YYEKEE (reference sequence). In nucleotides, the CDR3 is TGTGCCAGCAGCCTTAGGAGGCAGGGGACTTACAATGAGCAGTTCTTC. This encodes CASSLRRQGTYNEQFF.